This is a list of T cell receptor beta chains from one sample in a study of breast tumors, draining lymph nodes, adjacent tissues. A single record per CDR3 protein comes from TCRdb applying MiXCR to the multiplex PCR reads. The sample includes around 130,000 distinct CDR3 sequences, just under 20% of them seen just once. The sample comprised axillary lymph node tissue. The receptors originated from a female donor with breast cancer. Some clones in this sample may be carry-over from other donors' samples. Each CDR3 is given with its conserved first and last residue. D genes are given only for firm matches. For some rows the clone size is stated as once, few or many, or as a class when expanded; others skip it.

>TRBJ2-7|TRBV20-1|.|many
TGCAGTGCTAGAGATCGGGGAGGGGGTTTAATTGACGAGCAGTACTTC
CSARDRGGGLIDEQYF
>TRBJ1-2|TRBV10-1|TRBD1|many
TGCGCCAGCAGCACCGACAGGGGGCGGCCGGGCTATGGCTACACCTTC
CASSTDRGRPGYGYTF
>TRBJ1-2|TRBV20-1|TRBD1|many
TGCAGTGCTAGGGTGGACAGGACCAGTCACTATGGCTACACCTTC
CSARVDRTSHYGYTF
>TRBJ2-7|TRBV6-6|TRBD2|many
TGTGCCAGCAAGAGCGGGAGGTACGAGCAGTACTTC
CASKSGRYEQYF
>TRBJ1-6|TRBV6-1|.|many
TGTGCCAGCAGTGGTGGGACCGCTTATAATTCACCCCTCCACTTT
CASSGGTAYNSPLHF
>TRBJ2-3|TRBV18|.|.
TGTGCCAGCTCATGGGGGAGCACAGATACGCAGTATTTT
CASSWGSTDTQYF
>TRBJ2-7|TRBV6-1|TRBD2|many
TGTGCCAGCAACCCCGGGACTAGTTTCCCCGAGCAGTACTTC
CASNPGTSFPEQYF
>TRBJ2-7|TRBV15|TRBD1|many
TGTGCCACCAGCAGAGGGACCATCAGGTTGGGTACAGGGGGCGAGGCCTACGAGCAGTACTTC
CATSRGTIRLGTGGEAYEQYF
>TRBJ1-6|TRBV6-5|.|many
TGTGCCATACCTAATTCACCCCTCCACTTT
CAIPNSPLHF
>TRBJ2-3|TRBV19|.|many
TGTGCCAGTAGTATGTCGGGTAGCACAGATACGCAGTATTTT
CASSMSGSTDTQYF
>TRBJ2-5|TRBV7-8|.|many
TGTGCCAGCAGCTTAGAATGGCAAAAAGAGACCCAGTACTTC
CASSLEWQKETQYF
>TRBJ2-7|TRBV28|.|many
TGTGCCAGCAAGGATACCTTTAGCTCCTACGAGCAGTACTTC
CASKDTFSSYEQYF
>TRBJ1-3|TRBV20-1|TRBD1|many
TGCAGTGCTACCGACAGGGGCACTGGAAACACCATATATTTT
CSATDRGTGNTIYF
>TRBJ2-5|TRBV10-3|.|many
TGTGCCATCAGATCATCTCGCGGAGACGGTGGAAAAGAGACCCAGTACTTC
CAIRSSRGDGGKETQYF
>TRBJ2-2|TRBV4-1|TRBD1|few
TGCGCCAGCAGCCGACTGGCGGACAGGGGGAGCACCGGGGAGCTGTTTTTT
CASSRLADRGSTGELFF
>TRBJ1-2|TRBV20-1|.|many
TGCAGTGTGGCGCAGGCGACGGGAGATGGCTACACCTTC
CSVAQATGDGYTF
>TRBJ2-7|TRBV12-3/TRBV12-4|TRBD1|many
TGTGCCAGCAGTGCTCTGACAGGGTTCGAGCAGTACTTC
CASSALTGFEQYF
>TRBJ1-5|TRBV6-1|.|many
TGTGCCAGCAGCCAAAATCAGCCCCAGCATTTT
CASSQNQPQHF
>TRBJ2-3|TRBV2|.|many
TGTGCCAGCAAAGTTATACAGGCAGATACGCAGTATTTT
CASKVIQADTQYF
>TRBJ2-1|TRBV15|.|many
TGTGCCACCAGCATTGCCAGACTGTCAAGCTCCTACAATGAGCAGTTCTTC
CATSIARLSSSYNEQFF
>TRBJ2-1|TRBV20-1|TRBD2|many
TGCAGTGCTAGTGGGCGGGAGAGGAATGAGCAGTTCTTC
CSASGRERNEQFF
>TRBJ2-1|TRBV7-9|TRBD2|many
TGTGCCAGCAGCTATAGGCTAGCGGGAGAGGATGAGCAGTTCTTC
CASSYRLAGEDEQFF
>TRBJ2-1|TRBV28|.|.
TGTGCCAGCAGCCTCCGGGACTCCCACAATGAGCAGTTCTTC
CASSLRDSHNEQFF
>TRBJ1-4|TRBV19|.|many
TGTGCCAGTAGTGGAACACACGCAACTAATGAAAAACTGTTTTTT
CASSGTHATNEKLFF
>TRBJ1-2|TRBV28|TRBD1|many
TGTGCCAGCAGGTTAACAGGGGGCTATGGCTACACCTTC
CASRLTGGYGYTF
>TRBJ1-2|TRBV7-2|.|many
TGTGCCAGCAGCTTAGATTATGGGGCCGTGCGGGAATATGGCTACACCTTC
CASSLDYGAVREYGYTF
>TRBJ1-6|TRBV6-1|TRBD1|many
TGTGCCAGCAGTGAAACTTTACAGGGGGGTTCACCCCTCCACTTT
CASSETLQGGSPLHF
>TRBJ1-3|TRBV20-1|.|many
TGCAGTGCTAGAGATCCGCAGGGCGATGGAAACACCATATATTTT
CSARDPQGDGNTIYF
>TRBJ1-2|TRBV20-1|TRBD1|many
TGCAGTGCTAGAGGGGGACAGGGGGCGGCAGGCTACACCTTC
CSARGGQGAAGYTF
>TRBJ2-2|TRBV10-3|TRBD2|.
TGTGCCATCAGTGGGGGACTAGCGGGAGGGGAGCTGTTTTTT
CAISGGLAGGELFF
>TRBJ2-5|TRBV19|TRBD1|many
TGTGCCAGTAGGGACAGGGCCACCCAAGAGACCCAGTACTTC
CASRDRATQETQYF
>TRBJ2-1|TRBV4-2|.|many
TGTGCCAGCAGCCAAGAAGGGGTCGGTGAGCAGTTCTTC
CASSQEGVGEQFF
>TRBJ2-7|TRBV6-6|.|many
TGTGCCAGTAAACTCCTGAGGGACAAAGAGTGGCAGTACTTC
CASKLLRDKEWQYF
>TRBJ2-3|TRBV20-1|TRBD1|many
TGCAGTGCTAGAGCCCGGACAGGATACACAGATACGCAGTATTTT
CSARARTGYTDTQYF
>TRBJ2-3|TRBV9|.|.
TGTGCCAGCGGCTCCCTAGGCACAGATACGCAGTACTTT
CASGSLGTDTQYF
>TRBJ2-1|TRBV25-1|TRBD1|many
TGTGCCAGCAGTGGCCAGTTTGGGACAGGCAATGAGCAGTTCTTC
CASSGQFGTGNEQFF
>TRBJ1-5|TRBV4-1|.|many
TGCGCCAGCAGCCGAAGAACAGGTGATAGCAATCAGCCCCAGCATTTT
CASSRRTGDSNQPQHF